The clone carrying this T cell receptor (beta chain) appeared many times. This sample stems from a study of Graves' ophthalmopathy and Graves' hyperthyroidism. RNA transcripts provided the template for amplifying TCR beta CDR3 regions. In the first round, RT-PCR was carried out with HTBI primers, and a multiplex PCR formed the second round. One entry per CDR3 protein, called by TCRdb with MiXCR from the multiplex PCR reads. The table records about 620,000 distinct CDR3 sequences, about a fifth of them present only once. Trimming stripped 7 bases from V and 2 bases from J, with 12 bases between. Germline CDR1 and CDR2: MNHNS and SASEGT. The CDR3 length is 14 residues.

The sequence was obtained from a woman between 18 and 30 years old with stable Graves' hyperthyroidism. Some clones in this sample may be carry-over from other donors' samples. The chain combines TRBV6-1 with TRBJ1-5; D may be TRBD1 (5 bases). The sample was peripheral blood. CDR3 nucleotide sequence: TGTGCCAGCACCGCAGGGTGGGGCAATCAGCCCCAGCATTTT. Translation: CASTAGWGNQPQHF.